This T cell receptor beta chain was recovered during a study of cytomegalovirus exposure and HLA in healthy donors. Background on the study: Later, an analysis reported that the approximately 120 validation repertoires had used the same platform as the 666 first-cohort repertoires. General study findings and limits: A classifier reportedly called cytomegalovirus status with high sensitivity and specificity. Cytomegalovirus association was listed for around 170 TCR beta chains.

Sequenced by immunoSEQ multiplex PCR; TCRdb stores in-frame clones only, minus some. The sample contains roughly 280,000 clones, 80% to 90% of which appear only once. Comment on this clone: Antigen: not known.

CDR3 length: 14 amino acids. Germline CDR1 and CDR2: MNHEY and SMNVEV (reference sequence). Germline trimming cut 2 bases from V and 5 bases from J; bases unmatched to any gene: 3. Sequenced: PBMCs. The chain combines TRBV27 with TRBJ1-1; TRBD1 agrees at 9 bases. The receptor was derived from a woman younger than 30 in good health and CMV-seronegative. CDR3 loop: CASSLGTGRTEAFF. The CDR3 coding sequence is TGTGCCAGCAGTTTAGGGACAGGGAGGACTGAAGCTTTCTTT.